Reported below is one T cell receptor beta chain. Antigen specificity is unknown. These data are taken from a study of OX40 agonist ivuxolimab in advanced cancers. Study information: Ivuxolimab, an agonist antibody against OX40 (CD134), was given to patients. Of the participants, 40% had some prior anti-PD-1, anti-PD-L1 or anti-CTLA-4 therapy, which was allowed. Each dose-escalation patient presented with hepatocellular carcinoma, melanoma, renal cell or head and neck cancer. Overall study findings and caveats: Expanded peripheral T cell antigen specificity was not determined.

Clones were read by immunoSEQ multiplex PCR, and TCRdb kept only the in-frame ones, dropping some. The sample has 12,000 to 15,000 clones; around three quarters are singletons. V gave up 4 bases and J gave up 1 base; unmatched junction bases: 9. Germline V gives CDR1 MNHNS, CDR2 SASEGT. The length of the CDR3 is 16 residues. The receptor's source is an adult with an advanced solid tumor such as melanoma, head and neck, liver or kidney cancer. Sequenced here: CD4+ or CD8+ T cells sorted from blood, sampled in a trial of the OX40 agonist ivuxolimab. This chain links TRBV6-1 with TRBJ2-7; 8 bases match TRBD1. This CDR3 is CASSASGQGISYEQYF. CDR3 nucleotides: TGTGCCAGCAGTGCCAGCGGACAGGGAATATCCTACGAGCAGTACTTC.